This TCR beta chain was found in a study of cytomegalovirus exposure and HLA in healthy donors. Study-wide background: The 100 to 150 validation repertoires and the 666 first-cohort repertoires shared a platform, a later analysis reported. Study outcomes and limitations: The study listed roughly 160 cytomegalovirus-associated TCR beta chains. Cytomegalovirus status, reportedly, was diagnosed with high specificity and sensitivity by the classifier.

These donors were members of the roughly 110-subject validation cohort, a group separate from the roughly 670-subject first cohort. In germline, CDR1 is GTSNPN, CDR2 SVGIG (reference sequence). Trimming removed 4 bases at V and 2 bases at J, with 8 bases between. This CDR3 has 12 residues. Libraries were prepared by immunoSEQ multiplex PCR; TCRdb keeps only in-frame clonotypes and omits some of them. The sample shows about 180,000 clones, roughly nine tenths of them seen only once. This clone was observed a single time. Its specificity is not known. The sequence was obtained from a man aged 18 to 30 in good health and CMV-seropositive. This chain uses TRBV30 with TRBJ2-5; D not certain. Sequencing used PBMCs. CDR3 coding DNA: TGTGCCTGGACCTCGGGTCAAGAGACCCAGTACTTC. Amino acid sequence: CAWTSGQETQYF.